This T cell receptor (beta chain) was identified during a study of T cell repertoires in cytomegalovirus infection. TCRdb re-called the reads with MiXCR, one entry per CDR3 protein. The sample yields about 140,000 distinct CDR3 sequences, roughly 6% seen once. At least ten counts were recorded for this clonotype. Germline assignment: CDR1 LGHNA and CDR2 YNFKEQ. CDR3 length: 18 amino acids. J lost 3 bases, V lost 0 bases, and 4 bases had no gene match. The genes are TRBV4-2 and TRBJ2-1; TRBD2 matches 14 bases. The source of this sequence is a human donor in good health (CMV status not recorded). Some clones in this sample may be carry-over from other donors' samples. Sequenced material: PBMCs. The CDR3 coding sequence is TGTGCCAGCAGCCAAGATTGGGGACTAGCGGGAGACTACAATGAGCAGTTCTTC. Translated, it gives CASSQDWGLAGDYNEQFF.